Below are 27 T cell receptor beta chains sequenced from a single sample in a study of OX40 agonist ivuxolimab in advanced cancers. The table came from immunoSEQ multiplex PCR; TCRdb's copy has only in-frame clones and leaves some out. The data contain approximately 110,000 clones, under 95% of them singletons. The material sequenced was CD4+ or CD8+ T cells sorted from blood, taken in a trial of the OX40 agonist ivuxolimab. The source is an adult with an advanced solid tumor such as melanoma, head and neck, liver or kidney cancer.

This clone was detected only once. This chain connects TRBV29-1 to TRBJ1-3, with D possibly matching TRBD1 (5 bases). This CDR3 spans 14 amino acids. Trimming took off 4 bases at V and 0 bases at J, with 10 bases between the two ends. Germline CDR1 and CDR2: SQVTM and ANQGSEA. CDR3 region: CSVAGGFSGNTIYF. The CDR3 region has the DNA TGCAGCGTTGCCGGGGGATTCTCTGGAAACACCATATATTTT.

This chain joins TRBV7-8 and TRBJ2-7; no firm D call. Germline lookup yields CDR1 SGHVS and CDR2 FQNEAQ. CDR3 length: 15 residues. V was shortened by 0 bases and J by 3 bases, with 12 bases between the two germline ends. The chain's CDR3 is CASSLATGTLYEQYF. CDR3 sequence (DNA): TGTGCCAGCAGCTTAGCAACTGGAACGCTCTACGAGCAGTACTTC.

CDR3: CASTSRGKATTNEKLFF. CDR3 in DNA: TGCGCCAGCACCTCCCGGGGGAAGGCCACAACTAATGAAAAACTGTTTTTT. The chain carries TRBV4-1 and TRBJ1-4; TRBD1 is a possible D gene (5 bases). This CDR3 comprises 17 residues. The V end was cut by 7 bases, the J end by 0 bases, with 18 bases between. Germline V gene lookup returns CDR1 MGHRA and CDR2 YSYEKL.

This sequence joins TRBV19 and TRBJ1-5; D perhaps matches TRBD1 (5 bases). CDR1 LNHDA and CDR2 SQIVND come from the germline V gene (reference sequence). The length of the CDR3 is 12 residues. V lost 5 bases, J lost 6 bases, and 8 bases lay in between. Here the CDR3 reads CASSGGGQPQHF. The CDR3 DNA reads as TGTGCCAGTAGTGGGGGAGGTCAGCCCCAGCATTTT.

The chain is built from TRBV11-2 and TRBJ2-1; possible D gene TRBD2, 7 bases. The CDR3 is 17 residues long. The V gene lost 0 bases and the J gene lost 3 bases, with 15 bases spanning the gap. CDR1 SGHAT and CDR2 FQNNGV come from the germline V gene. This chain's CDR3 is CASSLEFSGGSYNEQFF. CDR3 in DNA: TGTGCCAGCAGCTTAGAATTCTCGGGGGGCAGCTACAATGAGCAGTTCTTC.

The chain joins TRBV19 to TRBJ2-2; D may be TRBD2 (6 bases). Trimming took 3 bases from V and 9 from J, leaving 17 bases between them. The CDR3 extends over 15 amino acids. Germline CDR1 reads LNHDA; CDR2 reads SQIVND (reference sequence). CDR3 sequence (DNA): TGTGCCAGTAGTATCCCGGGACTGGCCCATAGGGAGCTGTTTTTT. It yields the protein CASSIPGLAHRELFF.

The chain recombines TRBV4-1 with TRBJ1-1; no firm D call. Between the trimmed V and J ends, which lost 4 bases and 11 bases, there was a span of 14 bases. CDR1 is MGHRA, CDR2 YSYEKL, per germline. The CDR3 consists of 12 residues. Here the CDR3 DNA reads TGCGCCAGCAGCCCTGATCCCCCGCGGGCTTTCTTT. This translates into CASSPDPPRAFF.

V usage is TRBV14 and J usage is TRBJ2-5, with no clear D. CDR3 length: 13 amino acids. Between the trimmed V and J ends, which lost 0 bases and 5 bases, there was a span of 7 bases. CDR1 SGHDN and CDR2 FVKESK come from the germline V gene. CDR3 loop: CASSQEWRETQYF. CDR3 coding DNA: TGTGCCAGCAGCCAAGAGTGGCGGGAGACCCAGTACTTC.

V is TRBV28 and J is TRBJ2-1; D is perhaps TRBD1 or TRBD2 (7 bases each). Germline lookup yields CDR1 MDHEN and CDR2 SYDVKM. V lost 6 bases and J 15 bases, leaving 27 bases between the germline ends. The length of the CDR3 is 15 residues. This CDR3 reads CASSRSTGRMGLPFF. The CDR3 coding sequence is TGTGCCAGCAGCCGTTCGACAGGGCGGATGGGACTACCGTTCTTC. The whole variable domain, remainder taken from reference TRBV28 and TRBJ2-1, is DVKVTQSSRYLVKRTGEKVFLECVQDMDHENMFWYRQDPGLGLRLIYFSYDVKMKEKGDIPEGYSVSREKKERFSLILESASTNQTSMYLCASSRSTGRMGLPFFGPGTRLTVL.

The count of this clone is one. The V and J genes are TRBV9 and TRBJ1-5; the D is unclear. Germline V gives CDR1 SGDLS, CDR2 YYNGEE. This CDR3 is built from 14 residues. Trimming left V 0 bases short and J 2 bases short, with 6 bases between. CDR3 protein: CASSVDGRNQPQHF. The CDR3 region has the DNA TGTGCCAGCAGCGTAGACGGACGCAATCAGCCCCAGCATTTT.

This sequence joins TRBV5-1 and TRBJ1-2, with 8 positions matching TRBD1. The junction had 6 bases not matched to a gene; V was cut back by 4 bases and J by 4 bases. This CDR3 spans 14 amino acids. Germline V lookup: CDR1 SGHRS, CDR2 YFSETQ. For the CDR3, the DNA is TGCGCCAGCAGCCCCGGACAGGGTGTCTATGGCTACACCTTC. This gives the protein CASSPGQGVYGYTF. Together with reference TRBV5-1 and TRBJ1-2, the CDR3 gives the full variable domain: KAGVTQTPRYLIKTRGQQVTLSCSPISGHRSVSWYQQTPGQGLQFLFEYFSETQRNKGNFPGRFSGRQFSNSRSEMNVSTLELGDSALYLCASSPGQGVYGYTFGSGTRLTVV.

The chain has TRBV28 and TRBJ1-5, with 9 bases lining up with TRBD1. The CDR3 length is 15 residues. Germline V gives CDR1 MDHEN, CDR2 SYDVKM. V shed 7 bases and J 4 bases; nucleotides not matched to a gene: 8. The CDR3, as DNA: TGTGCCAGCACTGGTTCCGGGACAGGGAATCAGCCCCAGCATTTT. Translating it yields CASTGSGTGNQPQHF.

The chain couples TRBV18 to TRBJ1-5; D may be TRBD1 (6 bases). CDR1 is KGHSH and CDR2 is LQKENI in the germline V gene. V lost 6 bases to trimming and J lost 5 bases, with 14 bases between them. The CDR3 length is 14 residues. As DNA, the CDR3 is TGTGCCAGCTCCAGAGGGGGGGGAGATCAGCCCCAGCATTTT. It translates to CASSRGGGDQPQHF.

V and J are TRBV28 and TRBJ2-7; D is undetermined. CDR3 length: 12 amino acids. V was cut by 5 bases and J by 6 bases, with 11 bases left in between. The germline V gene has CDR1 MDHEN and CDR2 SYDVKM. The CDR3 region is CASSPQWIEQYF. In DNA, the CDR3 is TGTGCCAGCAGTCCCCAATGGATCGAGCAGTACTTC. The whole variable domain, filled in from reference TRBV28 and TRBJ2-7, reads DVKVTQSSRYLVKRTGEKVFLECVQDMDHENMFWYRQDPGLGLRLIYFSYDVKMKEKGDIPEGYSVSREKKERFSLILESASTNQTSMYLCASSPQWIEQYFGPGTRLTVT.

The V and J genes are TRBV7-2 and TRBJ2-1, with 8 bases that match TRBD1. Germline V gene sequence: CDR1 SGHTA, CDR2 FQGNSA. The CDR3 contains 12 residues. J gave up 9 bases and V 5 bases, and 3 bases lay outside the gene matches. The CDR3 loop is CASSDRGGEQFF. As DNA, the CDR3 is TGTGCCAGCAGCGACAGGGGCGGTGAGCAGTTCTTC.

The V call is TRBV5-4, the J call TRBJ1-4; possible D gene TRBD1, 6 bases. The germline V gene has CDR1 SGHNT and CDR2 YYREEE (reference sequence). Trimming removed 3 bases at V and 5 bases at J, with 11 bases between. CDR3 length: 14 amino acids. Written as DNA, the CDR3 is TGTGCCAGCAGCTCGACAGGAGACAATGAAAAACTGTTTTTT. Encoded protein: CASSSTGDNEKLFF.

The J gene is TRBJ2-2, the V gene TRBV6-5, with D tentatively TRBD1 (5 bases). The CDR3 runs to 15 residues. V was trimmed by 6 bases and J by 0 bases, leaving 11 bases between them. The germline V gene has CDR1 MNHEY and CDR2 SVGAGI. CDR3: CASRRETANTGELFF. The CDR3 DNA is TGTGCCAGCAGACGAGAGACAGCGAACACCGGGGAGCTGTTTTTT.

This clone appeared a few times. The chain recombines TRBV18 with TRBJ2-6; D is ambiguous. The CDR3 extends over 14 amino acids. Trimming took off 2 bases at V and 1 base at J, with 3 bases between the two ends. The germline gives CDR1 KGHSH, CDR2 LQKENI. The DNA for the CDR3 is TGTGCCAGCTCACCAGATTCTGGGGCCAACGTCCTGACTTTC. This gives the protein CASSPDSGANVLTF.

This CDR3 is CASSPPRDTNTEAFF. The CDR3 DNA reads TGTGCCAGCAGTCCACCCCGGGACACGAACACTGAAGCTTTCTTT. V and J are TRBV6-6 and TRBJ1-1; tentative D call: TRBD1 (6 bases). Trimming took 5 bases from V and 1 from J, leaving 14 bases between them. The CDR3 length is 15 residues. Germline V lookup: CDR1 MNHNY, CDR2 SVGAGI (reference sequence).

The chain links TRBV19 to TRBJ2-7, with 7 bases identical to TRBD1. The germline CDR1 and CDR2 sequences are LNHDA and SQIVND (reference sequence). V was clipped by 10 bases and J by 1 base; unmatched bases: 16. The CDR3 consists of 16 residues. CDR3 amino acids: CATLPNGQADSYEQYF. CDR3 DNA: TGTGCCACCCTACCAAACGGACAGGCCGATTCCTACGAGCAGTACTTC.

The genes are TRBV10-3 and TRBJ1-1; 9 nucleotides match TRBD1. The CDR3 is 14 amino acids. Germline-derived CDR1 and CDR2 are ENHRY and SYGVKD. The ends lost 10 bases at V and 3 bases at J; junction bases unmatched: 9. The CDR3 sequence is CATQQGAADTEAFF. The CDR3 nucleotides read TGTGCCACCCAACAGGGGGCGGCAGACACTGAAGCTTTCTTT.

This CDR3 is CASSPSGMPNTEAFF. The DNA for the CDR3 is TGCGCCAGCAGCCCGTCCGGGATGCCGAACACTGAAGCTTTCTTT. The chain couples TRBV4-3 to TRBJ1-1; D is ambiguous. This CDR3 comprises 15 residues. Germline-derived CDR1 and CDR2 are LGHNA and YSLEER. V was trimmed by 4 bases and J by 1 base, leaving 13 bases between them.

This clone was found a few times. This chain links TRBV4-1 with TRBJ2-1; a possible D gene is TRBD2 (5 bases). This CDR3 contains 12 residues. Trimming shortened V by 3 bases and J by 7 bases, and 7 bases separated the two germline ends. Germline CDR1 reads MGHRA; CDR2 reads YSYEKL. CDR3 protein: CASSHGGNEQFF. CDR3 in DNA: TGCGCCAGCAGCCACGGCGGGAATGAGCAGTTCTTC.

Comments on this clone: Other nucleotide sequences in the sample specify the same CDR3. The V call is TRBV9, the J call TRBJ2-1; 7 bases match TRBD2. J gave up 7 bases and V 2 bases, and 6 bases lay outside the gene matches. Germline values: CDR1 SGDLS, CDR2 YYNGEE. This CDR3 region has 14 residues. The chain's CDR3 is CASSVSSGGNEQFF. As DNA, the CDR3 is TGTGCCAGCAGCGTTTCTAGCGGAGGAAATGAGCAGTTCTTC. Complete variable domain (other parts from reference TRBV9 and TRBJ2-1): DSGVTQTPKHLITATGQRVTLRCSPRSGDLSVYWYQQSLDQGLQFLIQYYNGEERAKGNILERFSAQQFPDLHSELNLSSLELGDSALYFCASSVSSGGNEQFFGPGTRLTVL.

V usage is TRBV9 and J usage is TRBJ2-1; no definite D call. There are 15 residues in the CDR3. Germline V lookup: CDR1 SGDLS, CDR2 YYNGEE. V shed 0 bases and J shed 0 bases, with 7 bases lying between them. The CDR3 coding sequence is TGTGCCAGCAGCGTAGGTATAAGCTCCTACAATGAGCAGTTCTTC. Translation gives CASSVGISSYNEQFF. Filled out from reference TRBV9 and TRBJ2-1, the complete variable domain reads DSGVTQTPKHLITATGQRVTLRCSPRSGDLSVYWYQQSLDQGLQFLIQYYNGEERAKGNILERFSAQQFPDLHSELNLSSLELGDSALYFCASSVGISSYNEQFFGPGTRLTVL.

In its sample, this clone was seen once. One end of the junction is discordant with germline, which a read error may explain. The chain is built from TRBV23-1 and TRBJ2-7; 14 nucleotides align to TRBD2. TRBV23-1 is assigned to the ORF class and has an uncertain function. The CDR3 has 16 amino acids. CDR3 DNA sequence: TGCGCCAGCAGCCCCGGACTAGCGGGAGGATCCTGCGAGCAGTACTTC. The encoded protein is CASSPGLAGGSCEQYF.

The chain recombines TRBV9 with TRBJ2-5; D remains unclear. Germline lookup yields CDR1 SGDLS and CDR2 YYNGEE. V lost 0 bases, J lost 7 bases, and 10 bases lay in between. This CDR3 contains 13 residues. The CDR3 DNA follows: TGTGCCAGCAGCGTAGACTCCCCCGGGACCCAGTACTTC. Translated, it gives CASSVDSPGTQYF.